The source of this T cell receptor (beta chain) is a study of shared clonotypes between healthy human individuals. CDR3 size: 14 residues. The V end was cut by 6 bases, the J end by 7 bases, with 19 bases between. Germline assignment: CDR1 KGHSH and CDR2 LQKENI. General observations from the study: Genetic and exposure-history diversity was limited by the small donor number.

CD4+ cells were split into CD45RA+ naive and CD45RA-negative memory subsets. For each subset, genomic DNA was distributed in equal portions over several immunoSEQ plates. Assay: immunoSEQ multiplex PCR; the TCRdb copy retains only in-frame clones and omits some. The sample records some 2,500,000 clones, roughly 93% being singletons. With respect to this clone: Its matching antigen is unknown.

The receptor was derived from a man between 18 and 29 years old in good health. Some clones in this sample may be carry-over from other donors' samples. The sequencing sample was made of naive CD4+ T cells from PBMCs. The sample's subset: CD45RA+ positively selected. The chain links TRBV18 to TRBJ2-7, with a weak D call TRBD1 (6 bases). CDR3 amino acids: CASSLRTDPFEQYF. In nucleotides, the CDR3 is TGTGCCAGCTCTCTGCGGACAGACCCCTTTGAGCAGTACTTC.